This is a list of T cell receptor beta chains from one sample in a study of blood T cell repertoires in COVID-19. TCRdb keeps only in-frame clones here, not all; method: immunoSEQ multiplex PCR. The sample lists 400,000 or so clones, more than 75% seen once, with 1.5% to 2% in the top ten. Sequencing was performed on PBMCs or T cells enriched from blood (not recorded which). The source of these receptors is a man aged 35 to 55 in a cohort exposed to, infected with or recovered from COVID-19 (not recorded which). The CDR3 runs from the conserved cysteine through the conserved F or W.

V gene	J gene	CDR3 protein
TRBV29-1	TRBJ2-4	CSVLETSVKNIQYF
TRBV9	TRBJ1-1	CASSVEGRGTEAFF
TRBV2	TRBJ2-5	CASSVREKTQYF
TRBV5-4	TRBJ2-1	CASSPGGGYNEQFF
TRBV5-4	TRBJ1-6	CASQTGDNSPLHF
TRBV9	TRBJ1-3	CASSPAGTEGNTIYF
TRBV29-1	TRBJ1-1	CSVDQGMNTEAFF
TRBV5-1	TRBJ1-4	CASSLGGSPNEKLFF
TRBV30	TRBJ2-5	CAWKQGRETQYF
TRBV4-2	TRBJ2-2	CASSGSSGAATGELFF
TRBV11-2	TRBJ1-2	CASSPRGHDYGYTF
TRBV4-1	TRBJ1-4	CASSQDQTGAEKLFF
TRBV5-1	TRBJ2-7	CASSRGGATYEQYF
TRBV7-2	TRBJ1-2	CASTNRDTDGYTF
TRBV7-9	TRBJ1-1	CASSLEGEFPEAFF
TRBV6-5	TRBJ2-1	CASSTDRGHNEQFF
TRBV13	TRBJ2-1	CASTHYGSSYNEQFF
TRBV14	TRBJ2-3	CASSLGLAGARTDTQYF
TRBV10-3	TRBJ2-1	CAISGLSYNEQFF
TRBV7-9	TRBJ2-3	CASSQGGANTQYF
TRBV6-2/TRBV6-3	TRBJ2-4	CASSYRRDRLQLAKNIQYF
TRBV18	TRBJ1-1	CASSPEGGRTEAFF
TRBV7-9	TRBJ1-5	CASSLDGGAGNQPQHF
TRBV28	TRBJ2-2	CASSFPPGQRNAGELFF
TRBV11-2	TRBJ2-1	CASSLPSGRDSYNEQFF
TRBV18	TRBJ1-2	CASSQQENYGYTF
TRBV9	TRBJ1-2	CASSPRQSNYGYTF
TRBV5-5	TRBJ1-4	CASSLVQVEKLFF
TRBV7-9	TRBJ2-7	CASSTGDGTYEQYF
TRBV29-1	TRBJ1-1	CVGGPSPNTEAFF
TRBV30	TRBJ1-6	CAYSGLLNSPLHF
TRBV5-1	TRBJ1-5	CASSLDREQPQHF
TRBV6-4	TRBJ1-5	CASSQQGNQPQHF
TRBV10-3	TRBJ1-1	CAISESDSVNTEAFF
TRBV28	TRBJ2-7	CASKKAGGPSFEQYF
TRBV10-3	TRBJ2-7	CAISESTASYEQYF
TRBV19	TRBJ1-5	CASSIVGLPHQPQHF
TRBV13	TRBJ2-7	CASSSRDSGSYEQYF
TRBV18	TRBJ1-5	CASSPPGQANQPQHF
TRBV5-1	TRBJ1-4	CASSLALNEKLFF
TRBV7-9	TRBJ2-1	CASSLYTSGRTIRQFF
TRBV25-1	TRBJ1-2	CASSEIQSYGYTF
TRBV4-1	TRBJ1-2	CASSQEGTGGYGYTF